This TCR beta chain originates from a study of response to subunit inactivated influenza vaccine. Overall study results and limits: The authors put forward the suggestion that each seasonal influenza vaccination may bring in only a limited number of new T cells.

CDR1 is SGHDT and CDR2 is YYEEEE in the germline V gene. Between the trimmed V and J ends, which lost 1 base and 0 bases, there was a span of 11 bases. The CDR3 length is 16 residues. As concerns this clonotype: The antigen is not known.

TCRdb recomputed calls from the RT-PCR reads with MiXCR, one row per CDR3 protein. The sample has about 530,000 distinct CDR3 sequences; 12% are singletons. This TCR came from a man aged 50-60 years who received an inactivated influenza vaccine. V is TRBV5-6 and J is TRBJ2-1, with TRBD1 as a possible D gene (5 bases). This sample comprised PBMCs from blood, obtained on the day of vaccination. CDR3 nucleotide sequence: TGTGCCAGCAGCTTGTCTCAGGGTTTCTCCTACAATGAGCAGTTCTTC. Its protein product is CASSLSQGFSYNEQFF.